Each of the 15 T cell receptor beta chains below was sequenced from the same sample in a study of blood T cell repertoires in COVID-19. Profiled with immunoSEQ multiplex PCR; TCRdb holds only in-frame clones, not every one. The repertoire holds about 160,000 clones, with about 80% as singletons. Sequences were obtained from peripheral blood. The receptors were sampled from a woman aged 40-49 years with COVID-19, enrolled during active disease.

This chain uses TRBV5-4 with TRBJ2-1, with D perhaps TRBD2 (5 bases). The CDR3 totals 17 residues. Trimming removed 4 bases from V and 8 bases from J, with 25 bases in between. CDR1 and CDR2 (germline): SGHNT, YYREEE (reference sequence). CDR3 sequence (DNA): TGTGCCAGCAGCCCCCTGGGGAGTCTACGGCAACGCGATGAGCAGTTCTTC. As protein: CASSPLGSLRQRDEQFF.

This clone showed up just once. The chain combines TRBV19 with TRBJ2-1; D is possibly TRBD1 (6 bases). The ends were cut back, 3 bases at V and 0 bases at J, with 12 bases in the middle. Germline V gene data show CDR1 as LNHDA and CDR2 as SQIVND (reference sequence). This CDR3 region has 16 residues. In DNA form, the CDR3 reads TGTGCCAGTAGTATGTACAGGGCGGGCTCCTACAATGAGCAGTTCTTC. Its protein is CASSMYRAGSYNEQFF.

The chain employs TRBV5-4 and TRBJ2-2; 14 positions agree with TRBD2. V was clipped by 4 bases and J by 6 bases; unmatched bases: 11. Looked up from germline, CDR1 is SGHNT and CDR2 is YYREEE (reference sequence). This CDR3 has 18 residues. CDR3 sequence: CASSGTGTSGSMAGELFF. CDR3 DNA: TGTGCCAGCAGCGGTACCGGGACTAGCGGGAGCATGGCCGGGGAGCTGTTTTTT.

This sequence joins TRBV11-2 and TRBJ1-1; possibly TRBD1 for D (6 bases). Germline CDR1 is SGHAT and CDR2 is FQNNGV. The CDR3 spans 14 residues. Trimming took 5 bases from V and 4 from J, leaving 14 bases between them. The CDR3, as DNA: TGTGCCAGCAGCGCCCAGAGGGGGGGCACTGAAGCTTTCTTT. Its translation: CASSAQRGGTEAFF.

A single count supports this clone. This chain connects TRBV29-1 to TRBJ1-6; D is possibly TRBD1 (5 bases). The germline gives CDR1 SQVTM, CDR2 ANQGSEA. This CDR3 is 13 amino acids long. V was clipped by 6 bases and J by 2 bases, with 8 bases between them. Here the CDR3 DNA reads TGCAGCGTCTCGGACACCTATAATTCACCCCTCCACTTT. Protein sequence: CSVSDTYNSPLHF.

V usage is TRBV3-1 (or the pseudogene TRBV3-2) and J usage is TRBJ2-2; D is ambiguous. The germline V and J ends were trimmed by 1 base and 3 bases, with 6 bases remaining between them. The CDR3 totals 14 residues. CDR1 and CDR2 (germline): LGHDT, YNNKEL (reference sequence). The CDR3 protein is CASSQVPYTGELFF. Written as DNA, the CDR3 is TGTGCCAGCAGCCAAGTTCCCTACACCGGGGAGCTGTTTTTT.

The chain uses TRBV15 and TRBJ1-1, with D possibly TRBD1 on 5 matching bases. V lost 8 bases and J 4 bases, leaving 8 bases between the germline ends. The germline CDR1 and CDR2 sequences are LNHNV and YYDKDF (reference sequence). The CDR3 totals 11 residues. CDR3 amino acids: CATRGGTEAFF. The CDR3 DNA is TGTGCCACCCGCGGGGGCACTGAAGCTTTCTTT.

This clone was detected once. The chain has TRBV20-1 and TRBJ2-5; 12 bases agree with TRBD2. CDR1 is DFQATT, CDR2 SNEGSKA, per germline (reference sequence). The ends lost 8 bases at V and 13 bases at J; junction bases unmatched: 8. The CDR3 sequence is 11 residues long. CDR3 DNA: TGCAGTCCCGGACTAGCGGGACCAGTGTACTTC. This translates into CSPGLAGPVYF.

The chain joins TRBV19 to TRBJ1-6; 7 bases are shared with TRBD1. The CDR3 extends over 14 amino acids. Germline-derived CDR1 and CDR2 are LNHDA and SQIVND (reference sequence). The V segment lost 5 bases and the J segment 9 bases; nucleotides outside the gene matches: 7. The CDR3 DNA sequence: TGTGCCAGTAGTCTAACAGGGGAGAGTTCACCCCTCCACTTT. The encoded protein is CASSLTGESSPLHF.

The J gene is TRBJ1-1, the V gene TRBV4-1; no clear D gene. Trimming removed 1 base at V and 4 bases at J, with 13 bases between. The CDR3 length is 15 residues. In germline, CDR1 is MGHRA, CDR2 YSYEKL. CDR3 residues: CASSQANSEGTEAFF. For the CDR3, the DNA is TGCGCCAGCAGCCAAGCGAACTCTGAGGGCACTGAAGCTTTCTTT.

The rearrangement links TRBV30 to TRBJ1-3; D gene ambiguous. CDR3 size: 16 residues. Germline CDR1 reads GTSNPN; CDR2 reads SVGIG (reference sequence). The germline V and J ends were trimmed by 0 bases and 0 bases, with 12 bases remaining between them. The CDR3 DNA follows: TGTGCCTGGAGTGTACCAGAGCTAGTCTCTGGAAACACCATATATTTT. Translation: CAWSVPELVSGNTIYF.

The V call is TRBV6-5, the J call TRBJ1-4, with unresolved D. The CDR3 is 15 amino acids. From germline, CDR1 is MNHEY and CDR2 SVGAGI. Trimming stripped 6 bases from V and 3 bases from J, with 14 bases between. CDR3 sequence: CASRMQRAANEKLFF. The CDR3 nucleotides are TGTGCCAGCAGAATGCAGCGGGCCGCTAATGAAAAACTGTTTTTT.

Only a few counts were recorded for this clone. This chain links TRBV2 with TRBJ2-1; TRBD1 aligns across 8 bases. Germline values: CDR1 SNHLY, CDR2 FYNNEI. The junction had 15 bases not matched to a gene; V was cut back by 3 bases and J by 8 bases. CDR3 length: 17 amino acids. The CDR3 DNA sequence: TGTGCCAGCAGTGAGTTCAGGGGGTCAGGGGGCTGGGATGAGCAGTTCTTC. Encoded protein: CASSEFRGSGGWDEQFF.

This clone was seen a handful of times. The chain recombines TRBV12-3 or TRBV12-4 with TRBJ2-5; D is uncertain. V was shortened by 3 bases and J by 5 bases, with 4 bases between the two germline ends. This CDR3 is built from 11 residues. The CDR3 loop is CASSFGETQYF. CDR3 nucleotide sequence: TGTGCCAGCAGTTTCGGGGAGACCCAGTACTTC.

This sequence joins TRBV27 and TRBJ2-7; D call uncertain. The CDR3 totals 14 residues. V dropped 4 bases and J dropped 0 bases, with 10 bases sitting between them. CDR1 and CDR2 from the germline V gene are MNHEY and SMNVEV (reference sequence). The CDR3 DNA reads TGTGCCAGCAGTTATCGACTCAACTCCTACGAGCAGTACTTC. This gives the protein CASSYRLNSYEQYF.